Here is one T cell receptor (beta chain) with its context. Its target is not known. Sequencing in the ViraFEST assay came after antigen-specific CD4+ T cells had been expanded with viral peptide pools, which were used to stimulate PBMC. Cultured cells yielded isolated CD4+ T cells after 10 to 11 days. By PCR, the person was confirmed to have had SARS-CoV-2 infection between March and December 2020. Two-dose vaccination with either BNT162b2 or mRNA-1273 was given to the participants. On both days 3 and 7, half of the culture medium was replaced with IL-2 medium. Assay: immunoSEQ multiplex PCR; the TCRdb copy retains only in-frame clones and omits some. This table holds 17,000 or so clones, 65% to 80% found once. The data derive from a study of vaccination effects on CD4 cells after COVID-19. Background on the study: Each of a few convalescent patients underwent sampling at an early and a late point after vaccination. Post-vaccine draws lagged the second dose by a median of 72 days. General observations from the study: Few convalescent patients and no early post-infection timepoints were included in the study.

V was clipped by 7 bases and J by 7 bases, with 19 bases between them. Germline V CDR1 and CDR2: SNHLY, FYNNEI. This CDR3 is built from 14 residues. Specimen: CD4+ T cells from PBMCs cultured with SARS-CoV-2 spike peptides, collected after COVID-19 vaccination. The chain has TRBV2 and TRBJ1-1; perhaps TRBD1 as D (5 bases). This receptor was taken from a human donor who had a prior SARS-CoV-2 infection. DNA of the CDR3: TGTGCCAGCAACCGGGGACCAAGGGTTGGTGAAGCTTTCTTT. It codes for CASNRGPRVGEAFF.